Below, one T cell receptor beta chain is given with its context. Its matching antigen is unknown. The data originate from a study of T-cell memory formation after mild COVID-19. Germline CDR1 and CDR2: LGHDT and YNNKEL (reference sequence). This CDR3 region has 14 residues. V gave up 0 bases and J gave up 2 bases, with 5 bases separating them. Study-wide results and caveats: Mainly in CM and EM were contracting CD4+ clones; CD8+ were in EMRA. Some responding clones appeared in pre-infection memory, suggesting cross-reactive memory joined.

cDNA libraries for TCR alpha and TCR beta, carrying sample barcodes and UMIs, came from 5'RACE with constant-segment primers. TCRdb passed the 5' RACE reads through MiXCR, listing each CDR3 protein once. Found here are about 190,000 distinct CDR3 sequences, around 30% of them singletons; the top ten hold about an eighth. The sample was PBMCs or a T cell subset sorted from them (not recorded which). The chain recombines TRBV3-1 with TRBJ2-1; no firm D call. This clonotype was obtained from an adult woman who had mild COVID-19 (a few samples of this study predate the infection). Cell type and time point are not known. This CDR3 reads CASSQDAAYNEQFF. CDR3 coding DNA: TGTGCCAGCAGCCAAGATGCCGCCTACAATGAGCAGTTCTTC.